Listed below are T cell receptor beta chains from one sample, sequenced in a study of T cells in Graves' hyperthyroidism and ophthalmopathy. TCRdb reanalysed the multiplex PCR reads using MiXCR and keeps one entry per CDR3 protein. The sample contains around 340,000 distinct CDR3 sequences, roughly 20% of which appear only once. Sample: blood. The source of these receptors is a middle-aged woman with Graves' ophthalmopathy. CDR3s include the opening cysteine and the closing phenylalanine or tryptophan. Each record gives: clone size, D gene, J gene, V gene, CDR3 protein, CDR3 DNA. The D gene is left open where the match is weak. Some rows have no size entry. The others give once, few or many, or a class for an expanded clone.

size: many; D: TRBD1; J: TRBJ2-6; V: TRBV5-1; CDR3: CASSSQWTGRAGANVLTF; DNA: TGCGCCAGCAGCTCACAGTGGACAGGGCGTGCCGGGGCCAACGTCCTGACTTTC
size: many; D: .; J: TRBJ1-1; V: TRBV11-2; CDR3: CASSFGVGLLNTEAFF; DNA: TGTGCCAGCAGCTTCGGGGTGGGGCTTTTGAACACTGAAGCTTTCTTT
size: many; D: .; J: TRBJ2-1; V: TRBV30; CDR3: CAWSIRSYNEQFF; DNA: TGTGCCTGGAGTATTCGGTCCTACAATGAGCAGTTCTTC
size: .; D: TRBD1; J: TRBJ1-1; V: TRBV27; CDR3: CASRNTGVGTEAFF; DNA: TGTGCCAGCAGAAACACAGGGGTGGGCACTGAAGCTTTCTTT
size: .; D: TRBD2; J: TRBJ2-5; V: TRBV12-3/TRBV12-4; CDR3: CASSSPGLAGDSTQYF; DNA: TGTGCCAGCAGTTCACCGGGACTAGCGGGAGATTCAACCCAGTACTTC
size: many; D: .; J: TRBJ1-2; V: TRBV12-3/TRBV12-4; CDR3: CASSRRGGLLVRGYTF; DNA: TGTGCCAGCAGCCGACGCGGGGGGTTGCTGGTGCGTGGCTACACCTTC
size: .; D: .; J: TRBJ1-2; V: TRBV12-3/TRBV12-4; CDR3: CASSQPGPYGYTF; DNA: TGTGCCAGCAGTCAACCGGGACCATATGGCTACACCTTC
size: .; D: .; J: TRBJ2-5; V: TRBV12-3/TRBV12-4; CDR3: CASSSQPGETQYF; DNA: TGTGCCAGCAGCTCCCAACCCGGCGAGACCCAGTACTTC
size: .; D: TRBD1; J: TRBJ1-1; V: TRBV6-1; CDR3: CASRGTGSINTEAFF; DNA: TGTGCCAGCAGGGGGACAGGAAGCATAAACACTGAAGCTTTCTTT
size: many; D: .; J: TRBJ2-7; V: TRBV6-1; CDR3: CASLSTGDSSYEQYF; DNA: TGTGCCAGCCTATCTACGGGGGACAGCTCCTACGAGCAGTACTTC
size: many; D: .; J: TRBJ2-2; V: TRBV7-2; CDR3: CASSLTGQSTGELFF; DNA: TGTGCCAGCAGCTTAACCGGACAGTCCACCGGGGAGCTGTTTTTT
size: many; D: TRBD1; J: TRBJ2-2; V: TRBV7-9; CDR3: CASSSFDRANTGELFF; DNA: TGTGCCAGCAGCTCTTTCGACAGGGCGAACACCGGGGAGCTGTTTTTT
size: .; D: .; J: TRBJ2-7; V: TRBV27; CDR3: CASSGRVGEQYF; DNA: TGTGCCAGCAGTGGCAGGGTGGGGGAGCAGTACTTC
size: many; D: .; J: TRBJ2-7; V: TRBV20-1; CDR3: CSASGGLGLCF; DNA: TGCAGTGCTAGTGGGGGTTTGGGACTCTGCTTC
size: .; D: .; J: TRBJ1-1; V: TRBV5-1; CDR3: CASSALGAYTEAFF; DNA: TGCGCCAGCAGCGCCCTAGGGGCCTACACTGAAGCTTTCTTT
size: many; D: TRBD1; J: TRBJ1-2; V: TRBV20-1; CDR3: CSADTDRAATKSYGYTF; DNA: TGCAGTGCGGACACAGACAGGGCGGCTACTAAAAGCTATGGCTACACCTTC